These 23 T cell receptor beta chains originate from one sample sequenced in a study of graft-versus-host responses after intestinal transplantation. Which antigens these TCRs recognize remains unknown. Some clones are missing from TCRdb's copy, which holds only in-frame ones; the method was immunoSEQ multiplex PCR. The sample comprises about 59,000 clones, approximately 94% of which are singletons, and 0.38% rests with the top ten. The starting material was unstimulated CD4+ T cells sorted from spleen or lymph node cells, obtained before transplant. The receptors come from a human donor who was the organ donor for an intestinal transplant.

The V call is TRBV14, the J call TRBJ2-7, with TRBD1 as a possible D gene (6 bases). V lost 4 bases, J lost 2 bases, and 12 bases lay in between. The germline V gene has CDR1 SGHDN and CDR2 FVKESK. The CDR3 covers 14 residues. The CDR3 region has the DNA TGTGCCAGCAGCCCTCTGGGGGCGGCCTACGAGCAGTACTTC. Protein product: CASSPLGAAYEQYF. Together with reference TRBV14 and TRBJ2-7, the CDR3 gives the full variable domain: EAGVTQFPSHSVIEKGQTVTLRCDPISGHDNLYWYRRVMGKEIKFLLHFVKESKQDESGMPNNRFLAERTGGTYSTLKVQPAELEDSGVYFCASSPLGAAYEQYFGPGTRLTVT.

DNA of the CDR3: TGTGCCAGCAGCTCCTGGACAACAGGGGAGGGCTACACCTTC. Encoded protein: CASSSWTTGEGYTF. The chain links TRBV11-2 to TRBJ1-2; 7 positions agree with TRBD1. The CDR3 contains 14 residues. Unmatched junction bases numbered 10, after V lost 4 bases and J lost 8 bases. Germline-derived CDR1 and CDR2 are SGHAT and FQNNGV.

The rearrangement uses TRBV11-2 and TRBJ2-7; 11 nucleotides align to TRBD1. Germline trimming cut 1 base from V and 7 bases from J; bases unmatched to any gene: 6. Looked up from germline, CDR1 is SGHAT and CDR2 is FQNNGV. CDR3 size: 15 residues. In nucleotides, the CDR3 is TGTGCCAGCAGCTTAGGAGGACAGGGGGCGTGGGAGCAGTACTTC. It encodes CASSLGGQGAWEQYF. Full variable domain (missing parts from reference TRBV11-2 and TRBJ2-7): EAGVAQSPRYKIIEKRQSVAFWCNPISGHATLYWYQQILGQGPKLLIQFQNNGVVDDSQLPKDRFSAERLKGVDSTLKIQPAKLEDSAVYLCASSLGGQGAWEQYFGPGTRLTVT.

The V and J genes are TRBV7-9 and TRBJ2-5; no reliable D call. V lost 5 bases, J lost 2 bases, and 12 bases lay in between. The V gene's germline CDR1 is SEHNR and CDR2 FQNEAQ (reference sequence). The CDR3 is 14 residues long. CDR3 amino acids: CASSPAGRQETQYF. As DNA, the CDR3 is TGTGCCAGCAGCCCAGCCGGACGGCAAGAGACCCAGTACTTC.

The chain joins TRBV5-1 to TRBJ2-5; tentatively, D is TRBD1 (5 bases). The DNA end favors TRBJ2-7, so the J call may be wrong. This CDR3 has 17 amino acids. Germline lookup yields CDR1 SGHRS and CDR2 YFSETQ. The CDR3 DNA follows: TGCGCCAGCAGCCCTAGAGGCACAGGTGCCTACTCCTACGAGCAGTACTTC. Translated: CASSPRGTGAYSYEQYF.

The rearrangement uses TRBV15 and TRBJ1-2; D unclear. V gave up 1 base and J gave up 2 bases, with 8 bases separating them. This CDR3 is built from 14 residues. Germline CDR1 LNHNV, CDR2 YYDKDF (reference sequence). The chain's CDR3 is CATSRGTTNYGYTF. The DNA of the CDR3 is TGTGCCACCAGCAGAGGGACCACAAACTATGGCTACACCTTC.

The chain has TRBV18 and TRBJ2-1; D ambiguous. In germline, CDR1 is KGHSH, CDR2 LQKENI. V was cut by 3 bases and J by 8 bases, with 11 bases left in between. The CDR3 is 13 residues long. In nucleotides, the CDR3 is TGTGCCAGCTCACCGGCTCTCGATGATGAGCAGTTCTTC. This codes for CASSPALDDEQFF.

J is TRBJ2-1 and V is TRBV7-9; maybe TRBD1 (6 bases). CDR1 and CDR2 from the germline V gene are SEHNR and FQNEAQ (reference sequence). The V gene lost 6 bases and the J gene lost 0 bases, with 12 bases spanning the gap. The CDR3 has 15 residues. This CDR3 reads CASRPQGRSYNEQFF. Here the CDR3 DNA reads TGTGCCAGCAGACCACAGGGTCGCTCCTACAATGAGCAGTTCTTC.

CDR3 bases: TGTGCCAGCAGTTTAAGAGAAAAACTGTTTTTT. Translation gives CASSLREKLFF. This chain uses TRBV6-6 with TRBJ1-4; no clear D gene. Germline CDR1 MNHNY, CDR2 SVGAGI (reference sequence). This CDR3 is built from 11 residues. V lost 4 bases, J lost 8 bases, and 5 bases lay in between.

V and J are TRBV2 and TRBJ2-2; D gene ambiguous. V gave up 5 bases and J gave up 3 bases, with 13 bases separating them. The length of the CDR3 is 15 residues. The germline CDR1 and CDR2 sequences are SNHLY and FYNNEI. The CDR3, as DNA: TGTGCCAGCAGTCCTACGCCCCGGGACACCGGGGAGCTGTTTTTT. Protein product: CASSPTPRDTGELFF. The full variable domain, completed using reference TRBV2 and TRBJ2-2, is EPEVTQTPSHQVTQMGQEVILRCVPISNHLYFYWYRQILGQKVEFLVSFYNNEISEKSEIFDDQFSVERPDGSNFTLKIRSTKLEDSAMYFCASSPTPRDTGELFFGEGSRLTVL.

This chain uses TRBV29-1 with TRBJ1-2; TRBD1 is a possible D gene (5 bases). Germline CDR1 is SQVTM and CDR2 is ANQGSEA. V was shortened by 6 bases and J by 4 bases, with 12 bases between the two germline ends. The CDR3 is 12 residues long. This CDR3 reads CSVVGRVYGYTF. As DNA, the CDR3 is TGCAGCGTCGTGGGGCGAGTCTATGGCTACACCTTC.

This clone appeared once. The rearrangement joins TRBV4-1 to TRBJ2-7; D might be TRBD1 or TRBD2, each matching 5 bases. Trimming shortened V by 4 bases and J by 2 bases, and 18 bases separated the two germline ends. Germline CDR1 and CDR2: MGHRA and YSYEKL. The CDR3 totals 16 residues. DNA for the CDR3: TGCGCCAGCAGCCGGGTAACCGGGACGCTTACCTACGAGCAGTACTTC. As protein: CASSRVTGTLTYEQYF.

DNA for the CDR3: TGCGCCAGCAGTCCCGGACAGGCCAATCAGCCCCAGCATTTT. This gives the protein CASSPGQANQPQHF. The chain links TRBV5-1 to TRBJ1-5, with TRBD1 identical over 7 bases. Germline lookup yields CDR1 SGHRS and CDR2 YFSETQ. Trimming took 5 bases from V and 3 from J; bases not matched to a gene: 5. The CDR3 runs to 14 residues.

This clone was recorded only once. The rearrangement uses TRBV5-1 and TRBJ1-1; a weak D match, TRBD1 (5 bases). The CDR3 has 15 residues. V shed 3 bases and J shed 4 bases, with 16 bases lying between them. Looked up from germline, CDR1 is SGHRS and CDR2 is YFSETQ. The CDR3 DNA sequence: TGCGCCAGCAGCTCACCCCAGGGTACGGGCACTGAAGCTTTCTTT. Protein product: CASSSPQGTGTEAFF.

This clone has just one count. The chain employs TRBV5-1 and TRBJ2-6; no clear D gene. Germline V lookup: CDR1 SGHRS, CDR2 YFSETQ. Trimming stripped 0 bases from V and 1 base from J, with 2 bases between. CDR3 length: 14 residues. The CDR3: CASSLESGANVLTF. The CDR3 coding sequence is TGCGCCAGCAGCTTGGAGTCTGGGGCCAACGTCCTGACTTTC.

J is TRBJ1-4 and V is TRBV4-3; no reliable D call. CDR1 LGHNA and CDR2 YSLEER come from the germline V gene. The CDR3 consists of 12 residues. V was trimmed by 4 bases and J by 8 bases, leaving 8 bases between them. The CDR3 DNA reads TGCGCCAGCAGCCTCAGAGGGGAAAAACTGTTTTTT. Protein: CASSLRGEKLFF.

The chain couples TRBV25-1 to TRBJ2-3, with D maybe TRBD2 (5 bases). Trimming took off 5 bases at V and 1 base at J, with 10 bases between the two ends. Germline V gene lookup returns CDR1 MGHDK and CDR2 SYGVNS. The CDR3 loop spans 14 amino acids. The CDR3 sequence: CASSRGAGTDTQYF. In DNA form, the CDR3 reads TGTGCCAGCAGTCGGGGTGCTGGCACAGATACGCAGTATTTT.

The chain has TRBV28 and TRBJ2-7; D possibly uses TRBD1 or TRBD2 (6 bases each). The V end lost 2 bases, the J end lost 6 bases, and 20 bases lay between the germline ends. This CDR3 spans 16 amino acids. Germline V lookup: CDR1 MDHEN, CDR2 SYDVKM. CDR3 nucleotides: TGTGCCAGCAGTTTACGGGGGCCGTTGTTAGGAACCGAGCAGTACTTC. Amino acid sequence: CASSLRGPLLGTEQYF.

This chain connects TRBV20-1 to TRBJ1-2; D might be TRBD1 (5 bases). Looked up from germline, CDR1 is DFQATT and CDR2 is SNEGSKA (reference sequence). Trimming left V 4 bases short and J 5 bases short, with 5 bases between. This CDR3 has 10 amino acids. Here the CDR3 DNA reads TGCAGTGCTACAGGGTATGGCTACACCTTC. Residues: CSATGYGYTF.

This clone was picked up one time. This chain uses TRBV5-1 with TRBJ2-1; D is possibly TRBD2 (6 bases). Germline V gene lookup returns CDR1 SGHRS and CDR2 YFSETQ. The CDR3 contains 13 residues. V lost 5 bases and J 1 base, leaving 7 bases between the germline ends. The CDR3 spells CASRGRSYNEQFF. CDR3 bases: TGCGCCAGCAGGGGGAGGTCCTACAATGAGCAGTTCTTC.

The chain carries TRBV2 and TRBJ2-3; TRBD2 aligns across 9 bases. The CDR3 loop spans 15 amino acids. V lost 5 bases, J lost 0 bases, and 3 bases stayed unmatched. Germline assignment: CDR1 SNHLY and CDR2 FYNNEI. The CDR3 DNA sequence: TGTGCCAGCAGTCGCGGGGGGGCAAGCACAGATACGCAGTATTTT. Residues: CASSRGGASTDTQYF.

The V gene is TRBV11-2, the J gene TRBJ1-2; 7 bases align to TRBD1. Trimming at V came to 1 base and at J to 3 bases, leaving 2 bases not matched to a gene. This CDR3 contains 14 residues. Per germline, CDR1 SGHAT and CDR2 FQNNGV. Here the CDR3 DNA reads TGTGCCAGCAGCTTAGTTACAGGGGACTATGGCTACACCTTC. This gives the protein CASSLVTGDYGYTF.

The chain couples TRBV18 to TRBJ2-3, with a tentative D call TRBD1 (6 bases). Germline CDR1 reads KGHSH; CDR2 reads LQKENI. The CDR3 has 18 amino acids. V was pared by 2 bases and J by 0 bases, with 18 bases between. In DNA, the CDR3 is TGTGCCAGCTCACCAGGGTGGGGGCGAACCACTAGCACAGATACGCAGTATTTT. Amino acids: CASSPGWGRTTSTDTQYF.